The rows below give T cell receptor beta chains drawn from one sample of a study of beta chain features in type 1 diabetes. Generated by immunoSEQ multiplex PCR, the TCRdb table keeps only in-frame clones and is missing some. The data contain hundreds of thousands of clones, 30% of them singletons. The sequenced sample was naive CD4+ T cells from blood. The receptors here all came from a man younger than 35 in good health. CDR3s include the opening cysteine and the closing phenylalanine or tryptophan. The D gene is left open where the match is weak. A row's size may be missing; if present it is once, few, many or a size class.

v_gene	len	d_gene	j_gene	abundance	CDR3nt	CDR3aa
TRBV14	13	.	TRBJ2-7	.	TGTGCCAGCAGCCAAGGCTCCGCAGGGGAGCAGTACTTC	CASSQGSAGEQYF
TRBV2	10	.	TRBJ2-5	.	TGTGCCAGCAGTCTGGAGACCCAGTACTTC	CASSLETQYF
TRBV7-3	13	.	TRBJ2-1	.	TGTGCCAGCAGCCGGACTTTATACAATGAGCAGTTCTTC	CASSRTLYNEQFF
TRBV30	12	.	TRBJ2-5	.	TGTGCCTGGAACTCGGGCCAAGAGACCCAGTACTTC	CAWNSGQETQYF
TRBV7-6	16	.	TRBJ2-7	.	TGTGCCAGCAGCTCGTCAAGCACGGGACGGGGAGACGAGCAGTACTTC	CASSSSSTGRGDEQYF
TRBV6-5	15	.	TRBJ2-7	.	TGTGCCAGCAGTTCCCAACAGGGGAGGGCCTACGAGCAGTACTTC	CASSSQQGRAYEQYF
TRBV30	13	.	TRBJ1-6	.	TGTGCCTGGAGTGGCCAGGATAATTCACCCCTCCACTTT	CAWSGQDNSPLHF
TRBV28	14	.	TRBJ2-7	few	TGTGCCAGCAGTTTAATAACAGCGCCCTACGAGCAGTACTTC	CASSLITAPYEQYF
TRBV5-1	14	TRBD2	TRBJ2-5	.	TGCGCCAGCAGACTAGCGGCCATCCAAGAGACCCAGTACTTC	CASRLAAIQETQYF
TRBV5-1	14	.	TRBJ1-1	.	TGCGCCAGCAGGCTTGGATCAGAGAACACTGAAGCTTTCTTT	CASRLGSENTEAFF
TRBV30	14	.	TRBJ2-4	.	TGTGCCTGGACTGTTTCAGGGGCCGAGGACATTCAGTACTTC	CAWTVSGAEDIQYF
TRBV30	15	.	TRBJ2-6	.	TGTGCCTACAATTTACTGAGCTCTGGGGCCAACGTCCTGACTTTC	CAYNLLSSGANVLTF
TRBV9	17	TRBD1	TRBJ2-3	.	TGTGCCAGCAGTTGGACAGGGCGATTGAGTAGCACAGATACGCAGTATTTT	CASSWTGRLSSTDTQYF
TRBV12-5	13	.	TRBJ2-3	few	TGTGCTAGTGGTTGGGGAGCACCAGATACGCAGTATTTT	CASGWGAPDTQYF
TRBV7-9	17	TRBD2	TRBJ2-4	.	TGTGCCAGCAGCTTATTGTCCCTAGCGGGAGCCAAAAACATTCAGTACTTC	CASSLLSLAGAKNIQYF
TRBV23-1	15	.	TRBJ2-3	.	TGCGCCTTAGCAAGAGGGGGAGAGTTCACAGATACGCAGTATTTT	CALARGGEFTDTQYF
TRBV7-2	15	TRBD2	TRBJ2-1	.	TGTGCCAGCAGCTTAGTGCGGGGGTCCTACAATGAGCAGTTCTTC	CASSLVRGSYNEQFF
TRBV19	10	.	TRBJ2-1	few	TGTGCCAGTTTTGTTCGTGAGCAGTTCTTC	CASFVREQFF
TRBV6-6	14	.	TRBJ2-3	.	TGTGCCAGCACCAACCTCGGGACCAGGGATACGCAGTATTTT	CASTNLGTRDTQYF
TRBV30	16	TRBD2	TRBJ2-1	few	TGTGCCTGGGGGCTAGCGGGAGCCAGCTCCTACAATGAGCAGTTCTTC	CAWGLAGASSYNEQFF
TRBV30	13	.	TRBJ1-1	few	TGTGCCTGGAGGTACAGTCTCCCCACTGAAGCTTTCTTT	CAWRYSLPTEAFF
TRBV7-2	14	TRBD2	TRBJ2-7	.	TGTGCCAGCAGTACCGCTAGCGGGAACTACGAGCAGTACTTC	CASSTASGNYEQYF
TRBV19	11	.	TRBJ2-3	once	TGTGCCACCGTTCGGACAGATACGCAGTATTTT	CATVRTDTQYF
TRBV5-1	14	.	TRBJ2-7	few	TGCGCCAGCAGCACCGGGACACCGTCCTACGAGCAGTACTTC	CASSTGTPSYEQYF
TRBV30	13	.	TRBJ1-5	.	TGTGCCTGGACAGGGCGCTACAATCAGCCCCAGCATTTT	CAWTGRYNQPQHF
TRBV5-1	15	TRBD1	TRBJ1-1	.	TGCGCCAGCAGCTTGGACGGACAGGGCAACACTGAAGCTTTCTTT	CASSLDGQGNTEAFF
TRBV18	18	.	TRBJ2-6	few	TGTGCCAGCTCACCACGGTCGGGACGAAACTCTGGGGCCAACGTCCTGACTTTC	CASSPRSGRNSGANVLTF
TRBV15	14	.	TRBJ2-7	few	TGTGCCACCAGCAGAGGTGGGGGGCCCTACGAGCAGTACTTC	CATSRGGGPYEQYF
TRBV28	13	.	TRBJ2-7	few	TGTGCCAGCAGTCCCAAACCGAACACGAGGCAGTACTTC	CASSPKPNTRQYF
TRBV7-2	14	TRBD1	TRBJ2-7	.	TGTGCCAGCAGCTTTGGGACAGGTTTGTGGGAGCAGTACTTC	CASSFGTGLWEQYF
TRBV6-5	15	.	TRBJ2-7	few	TGTGCCAGCAGTTTCCATCCCGGGTACCCTGGGGAGCAGTACTTC	CASSFHPGYPGEQYF